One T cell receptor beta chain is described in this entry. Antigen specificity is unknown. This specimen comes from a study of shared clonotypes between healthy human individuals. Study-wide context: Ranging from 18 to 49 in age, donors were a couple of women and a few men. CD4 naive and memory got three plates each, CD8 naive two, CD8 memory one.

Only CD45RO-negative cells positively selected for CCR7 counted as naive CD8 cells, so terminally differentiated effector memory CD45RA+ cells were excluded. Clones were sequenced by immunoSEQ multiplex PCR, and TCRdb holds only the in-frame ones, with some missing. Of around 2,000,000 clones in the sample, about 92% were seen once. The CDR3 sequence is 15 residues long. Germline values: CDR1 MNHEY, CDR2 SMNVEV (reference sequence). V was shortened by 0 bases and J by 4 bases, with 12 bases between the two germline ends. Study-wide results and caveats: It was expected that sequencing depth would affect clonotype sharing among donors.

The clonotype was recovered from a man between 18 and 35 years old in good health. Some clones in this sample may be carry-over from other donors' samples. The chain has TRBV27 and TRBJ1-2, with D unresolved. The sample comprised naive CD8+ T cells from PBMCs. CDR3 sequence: CASSLSGLRGYGYTF. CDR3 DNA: TGTGCCAGCAGTTTATCAGGCCTCCGGGGCTATGGCTACACCTTC.